These 13 T cell receptor beta chains share one sample of origin, sequenced in a study of identical twins (dated by TCRdb to the mid-2010s). The receptor library was made with 5' RACE. Sequencing was carried out with an Illumina HiSeq 2000. TCRdb reanalyzed the raw reads on its own, using fastp at Q25 for trimming and MiXCR for clone calling, and kept in-frame beta chains. Here each entry gathers all rows of one CDR3 protein and keeps the most common genes and DNA. This sample has some 210,000 distinct CDR3 sequences in its table, and about a sixth of those were observed once. The top ten constitute 35% to 50% of the sample. The sample was also reused in another study, on T cells expressing NK-cell markers.

Input material: CD8+ T cells sorted from blood. The receptors originated from a woman between 18 and 30 years old in good health.

This clonotype was seen a handful of times. The chain carries TRBV7-9 and TRBJ1-1; D is uncertain. Trimming removed 6 bases from V and 1 base from J, with 6 bases in between. CDR1 and CDR2 (germline): SEHNR, FQNEAQ (reference sequence). CDR3 length: 12 residues. CDR3 region: CASRGENTEAFF. The CDR3 DNA follows: TGTGCCAGCAGGGGAGAGAACACTGAAGCTTTCTTT.

This clonotype has ten or more counts. The rearrangement links TRBV5-6 to TRBJ2-7; maybe TRBD1 (5 bases). V was shortened by 2 bases and J by 3 bases, with 9 bases between the two germline ends. Germline loops: CDR1 SGHDT, CDR2 YYEEEE. This CDR3 contains 13 residues. The CDR3 is CASSFGDSYEQYF. Here the CDR3 DNA reads TGTGCCAGCAGCTTCGGAGACAGCTACGAGCAGTACTTC.

This clonotype has only a few counts. V usage is TRBV2 and J usage is TRBJ2-7, with D unclear. Per the germline V gene, CDR1 is SNHLY and CDR2 is FYNNEI. Trimming shortened V by 2 bases and J by 3 bases, and 8 bases separated the two germline ends. The CDR3 runs to 13 residues. The CDR3, as DNA: TGTGCCAGCAGTGAATCCCTAAACTACGAGCAGTACTTC. The encoded protein is CASSESLNYEQYF.

The sample holds a few counts of this clonotype. The rearrangement joins TRBV29-1 to TRBJ2-2; D not certain. The CDR3 extends over 14 amino acids. The V end was cut by 6 bases, the J end by 6 bases, with 17 bases between. Germline CDR1 reads SQVTM; CDR2 reads ANQGSEA. The CDR3 region has the DNA TGCAGCGTGCTGGGTGAGGCGATATCCGGGGAGCTGTTTTTT. Amino acid sequence: CSVLGEAISGELFF.

The rearrangement links TRBV7-9 to TRBJ1-2; 8 nucleotides align to TRBD1. This CDR3 is built from 17 residues. Germline-derived CDR1 and CDR2 are SEHNR and FQNEAQ (reference sequence). With V trimmed by 2 bases and J by 5 bases, 13 bases remained unmatched. The CDR3 DNA sequence: TGTGCCAGCAGCTTAAGGACACCGGACAGGGCCGGGTATGGCTACACCTTC. This translates into CASSLRTPDRAGYGYTF.

The chain combines TRBV7-6 with TRBJ2-1, with a weak D call TRBD1 (6 bases). The V gene lost 5 bases and the J gene lost 5 bases, with 19 bases spanning the gap. Germline V gene sequence: CDR1 SGHVS, CDR2 FNYEAQ. This CDR3 region has 16 residues. Here the CDR3 reads CASSPGAPRRDNEQFF. DNA of the CDR3: TGTGCCAGCAGCCCAGGGGCACCGCGTAGGGACAATGAGCAGTTCTTC.

The chain recombines TRBV29-1 with TRBJ2-5; TRBD1 or TRBD2 may be the D gene (5 bases each). V lost 6 bases and J 2 bases, leaving 13 bases between the germline ends. CDR1 and CDR2 from the germline V gene are SQVTM and ANQGSEA. The CDR3 runs to 13 residues. Written as DNA, the CDR3 is TGCAGCGTCCGGGGCCCTCCACAAGAGACCCAGTACTTC. Protein: CSVRGPPQETQYF.

This clonotype turned up a few times. The chain employs TRBV3-1 and TRBJ2-5; 8 bases align to TRBD2. The germline V gene has CDR1 LGHDT and CDR2 YNNKEL (reference sequence). Trimming at V came to 3 bases and at J to 5 bases, leaving 11 bases not matched to a gene. This CDR3 contains 16 residues. CDR3 protein: CASSHPWTSTEETQYF. CDR3 nucleotides: TGTGCCAGCAGCCACCCCTGGACTAGCACTGAGGAGACCCAGTACTTC.

CDR3 sequence: CAISEPETGVTNTEAFF. CDR3 in DNA: TGTGCCATCAGTGAGCCTGAGACAGGAGTGACGAACACTGAAGCTTTCTTT. The genes are TRBV10-3 and TRBJ1-1; D might be TRBD1 (6 bases). The V end lost 2 bases, the J end lost 1 base, and 17 bases lay between the germline ends. CDR1 ENHRY and CDR2 SYGVKD come from the germline V gene. CDR3 length equals 17 residues.

This clonotype has ten or more counts. V and J are TRBV7-9 and TRBJ2-3; 7 bases fit TRBD1. Germline lookup yields CDR1 SEHNR and CDR2 FQNEAQ (reference sequence). This CDR3 has 17 amino acids. Germline trimming cut 0 bases from V and 1 base from J; bases unmatched to any gene: 7. The CDR3 nucleotides are TGTGCCAGCAGCTTAGCGGGGGACAGTCATCGCACAGATACGCAGTATTTT. Amino acids: CASSLAGDSHRTDTQYF.

The chain recombines TRBV20-1 with TRBJ2-7; 7 bases line up with TRBD1. The junction had 5 bases not matched to a gene; V was cut back by 3 bases and J by 3 bases. The CDR3 is 13 residues long. Germline CDR1 reads DFQATT; CDR2 reads SNEGSKA (reference sequence). In DNA form, the CDR3 reads TGCAGTGCTAGGTCAGGGGGAGTCTACGAGCAGTACTTC. This translates into CSARSGGVYEQYF.

This clonotype has just a few counts. The chain employs TRBV27 and TRBJ2-7; 9 bases match TRBD2. The CDR3 runs to 16 residues. Germline CDR1 is MNHEY and CDR2 is SMNVEV (reference sequence). The junction had 10 bases not matched to a gene; V was cut back by 4 bases and J by 3 bases. In DNA form, the CDR3 reads TGTGCCAGCAGTTCGTCCGGGACTAGCACACTCTACGAGCAGTACTTC. It specifies CASSSSGTSTLYEQYF.

This chain joins TRBV7-9 and TRBJ1-1; 8 bases line up with TRBD1. V was clipped by 4 bases and J by 1 base; unmatched bases: 2. The CDR3 contains 14 residues. The germline CDR1 and CDR2 sequences are SEHNR and FQNEAQ (reference sequence). CDR3 bases: TGTGCCAGCAGCTCTGGACAGGGGAACACTGAAGCTTTCTTT. The encoded protein is CASSSGQGNTEAFF.